This T cell receptor beta chain comes out of a study of cytomegalovirus exposure and HLA in healthy donors. Background on the study: HLA-typed donors were the source of around 87 million unique TCRs, which an early data release held. Caucasian-associated ancestry cluster membership applied to about 80% of approximately 420 genotyped donors.

The PCR used 60 Vbeta and 13 Jbeta primers. Original processing methods: As a later analysis found, there were 70 million to 90 million unique TCR beta chains, of which roughly 11 million were shared. Here immunoSEQ multiplex PCR was the method, and the copy in TCRdb shows in-frame clones only, minus some. Clonal size and the V and J genes are those of that table, whereas D and trimming came from the DNA. The sample shows fewer than 150,000 clones, about 76% of them seen only once. The CDR3 consists of 13 residues. Per germline, CDR1 MNHEY and CDR2 SMNVEV (reference sequence). V dropped 6 bases and J dropped 0 bases, with 8 bases sitting between them.

The receptor comes from a man aged 18 to 30 in good health and CMV-seronegative. The V and J genes are TRBV27 and TRBJ2-5, with D uncertain. Sequencing was done on a sample of PBMCs. This chain's CDR3 is CASRSLDQETQYF. CDR3 nucleotide sequence: TGTGCCAGCAGGTCACTCGACCAAGAGACCCAGTACTTC.